The 25 T cell receptor beta chains below all came from one sample that was sequenced in a study of post-analysis software for immune sequencing data. No antigen has been assigned to these receptors. Study-level results: When patients were compared with controls, five TRBV segments were more frequent, TRBV5-6, TRBV5-1 and TRBV20-1 among them.

Presence of unique molecular identifiers characterized the TCR beta cDNA libraries. TCRdb analysed the PCR reads with MiXCR anew, one entry per CDR3 protein. The sample records about 540,000 distinct CDR3 sequences, around a third being singletons. What was sequenced was blood. These receptors all come from a girl younger than 18 with multiple sclerosis.

This clonotype was counted only a few times. The rearrangement links TRBV28 to TRBJ2-5; TRBD2 might be the D (5 bases). The CDR3 totals 12 residues. CDR1 is MDHEN, CDR2 SYDVKM, per germline. Trimming took 5 bases from V and 5 from J, leaving 9 bases between them. The DNA for the CDR3 is TGTGCCAGCAGTGGAGGATTGGAGACCCAGTACTTC. It codes for CASSGGLETQYF.

The gene calls are TRBV5-5 and TRBJ2-1, with 10 positions matching TRBD2. The ends lost 0 bases at V and 7 bases at J; junction bases unmatched: 7. CDR3 size: 16 residues. The germline CDR1 and CDR2 sequences are SGHKS and YYEKEE (reference sequence). CDR3 residues: CASSLERGGHVNEQFF. CDR3 bases: TGTGCCAGCAGCTTGGAGCGGGGGGGCCACGTGAATGAGCAGTTCTTC.

The CDR3 coding sequence is TGTGCCAGCAGCTTTGACCGGGACAGAACCTACGAGCAGTACTTC. Encoded protein: CASSFDRDRTYEQYF. This chain uses TRBV7-8 with TRBJ2-7; 7 bases align to TRBD1. The CDR3 covers 15 residues. Germline values: CDR1 SGHVS, CDR2 FQNEAQ. The V gene end was trimmed by 3 bases and the J gene end by 2 bases; junction bases not matched to a gene: 7.

The gene calls are TRBV29-1 and TRBJ1-2; D not resolved. There are 12 residues in the CDR3. V lost 5 bases, J lost 1 base, and 8 bases lay in between. Per the germline V gene, CDR1 is SQVTM and CDR2 is ANQGSEA. CDR3 residues: CSVKTSNYGYTF. DNA for the CDR3: TGCAGCGTTAAGACAAGTAACTATGGCTACACCTTC.

This clonotype came up many times. The V gene is TRBV29-1, the J gene TRBJ1-4; tentative D call: TRBD1 (5 bases). V was clipped by 4 bases and J by 7 bases, with 10 bases between them. The germline gives CDR1 SQVTM, CDR2 ANQGSEA. CDR3 length equals 12 residues. The CDR3 region has the DNA TGCAGCGTTGGGGCGCAGGGTGAAAAACTGTTTTTT. Translating it yields CSVGAQGEKLFF. Based on the CDR3 plus reference TRBV29-1 and TRBJ1-4, the full variable domain is SAVISQKPSRDICQRGTSLTIQCQVDSQVTMMFWYRQQPGQSLTLIATANQGSEATYESGFVIDKFPISRPNLTFSTLTVSNMSPEDSSIYLCSVGAQGEKLFFGSGTQLSVL.

This clonotype has a handful of counts. The genes are TRBV29-1 and TRBJ2-1; 7 bases line up with TRBD2. Germline V gene lookup returns CDR1 SQVTM and CDR2 ANQGSEA. V dropped 4 bases and J dropped 4; count of bases not matched to a gene: 7. The CDR3 contains 14 residues. CDR3 in amino acids: CSVVLRGTYNEQFF. The CDR3 nucleotides read TGCAGCGTTGTTTTGCGGGGGACGTACAATGAGCAGTTCTTC.

On this clonotype: Possible read error: a much larger clone is one base away. The chain has TRBV11-1 and TRBJ2-5; D is perhaps TRBD1 or TRBD2 (5 bases each). The closer fit of TRBJ2-7 to the DNA end suggests the J call may be wrong. This CDR3 has 12 amino acids. Germline values: CDR1 SGHAT, CDR2 FQDESV (reference sequence). CDR3 DNA: TGTGCCGGCAGCTTAAGAGGGGACGAGCAGTACTTC. Amino acid sequence: CAGSLRGDEQYF.

This chain joins TRBV28 and TRBJ2-4, with 10 bases fitting TRBD1. The trim removed 6 bases at V and 0 bases at J, leaving 11 bases unmatched. The CDR3 runs to 18 residues. Germline CDR1 is MDHEN and CDR2 is SYDVKM. The CDR3 protein is CASSRGTGVTLAKNIQYF. CDR3 nucleotide sequence: TGTGCCAGCAGCCGCGGGACAGGGGTGACACTAGCCAAAAACATTCAGTACTTC.

This clonotype was observed a few times. This rearrangement joins TRBV10-1 to TRBJ2-5; D remains ambiguous. Between the trimmed V and J ends, which lost 0 bases and 1 base, there was a span of 9 bases. Germline V lookup: CDR1 WNHNN, CDR2 SYGVQD (reference sequence). The CDR3 has 15 amino acids. The CDR3 DNA reads as TGCGCCAGCAGTGAGTCGAGGCAGGCCCAAGAGACCCAGTACTTC. Residues: CASSESRQAQETQYF.

Comment on this clonotype: The CDR3 carries no conserved terminal phenylalanine or tryptophan, so it likely arises from a read error. The chain employs TRBV24-1 and TRBJ2-1, with 11 bases fitting TRBD2. V lost 4 bases, J lost 5 bases, and 6 bases stayed unmatched. This CDR3 is 16 amino acids long. Germline V gene lookup returns CDR1 KGHDR and CDR2 SFDVKD. The CDR3 region has the DNA TGTGCCACCAGTGACCGTAGCGGGGGGGTCCACAATGAGCAGTTCTTG. Translated, it gives CATSDRSGGVHNEQFL.

The chain employs TRBV7-2 and TRBJ1-6; 7 nucleotides match TRBD1. CDR1 is SGHTA and CDR2 is FQGNSA in the germline V gene. The CDR3 is 14 residues long. Trimming cost V 4 bases and J 8 bases; bases outside gene matches: 5. This CDR3 reads CASSSIRGYSPLHF. In DNA form, the CDR3 reads TGTGCCAGCAGCTCAATCAGGGGGTATTCACCCCTCCACTTT.

This clonotype has only a few counts. The chain carries TRBV7-6 and TRBJ2-6; perhaps TRBD2 as D (5 bases). Germline loops: CDR1 SGHVS, CDR2 FNYEAQ. V lost 8 bases and J 0 bases, leaving 8 bases between the germline ends. CDR3 length: 14 amino acids. The CDR3 here is CASRRNSGANVLTF. CDR3 coding DNA: TGTGCCAGCCGGAGGAACTCTGGGGCCAACGTCCTGACTTTC. The whole variable domain, filled in from reference TRBV7-6 and TRBJ2-6, reads GAGVSQSPRYKVTKRGQDVALRCDPISGHVSLYWYRQALGQGPEFLTYFNYEAQQDKSGLPNDRFSAERPEGSISTLTIQRTEQRDSAMYRCASRRNSGANVLTFGAGSRLTVL.

The CDR3 DNA reads TGTGCCAGCAGCCCCAACAGGGCTCTAAATGAAAAACTGTTTTTT. Amino acids: CASSPNRALNEKLFF. The rearrangement joins TRBV12-3 or TRBV12-4 to TRBJ1-4; maybe TRBD1 (6 bases). The CDR3 covers 15 residues. V lost 6 bases and J lost 5, with 16 bases in between.

The chain joins TRBV6-6 to TRBJ1-6; unclear D gene. Per the germline V gene, CDR1 is MNHNY and CDR2 is SVGAGI (reference sequence). Trimming removed 2 bases at V and 0 bases at J, with 11 bases between. The CDR3 runs to 17 residues. For the CDR3, the DNA is TGTGCCAGCAGTTACGCCCAGAGGGTCTCCTATAATTCACCCCTCCACTTT. This encodes CASSYAQRVSYNSPLHF.

J is TRBJ1-2 and V is TRBV5-1; no reliable D call. V was pared by 8 bases and J by 6 bases, with 11 bases between. This CDR3 comprises 11 residues. From germline, CDR1 is SGHRS and CDR2 YFSETQ. CDR3 protein: CARPRTNGYTF. Here the CDR3 DNA reads TGCGCCAGACCCCGGACTAATGGCTACACCTTC.

The J gene is TRBJ1-4, the V gene TRBV3-1; maybe TRBD1 (5 bases). Germline CDR1 and CDR2: LGHDT and YNNKEL (reference sequence). V gave up 0 bases and J gave up 10 bases, with 12 bases separating them. This CDR3 has 14 amino acids. CDR3 DNA: TGTGCCAGCAGCCAAGATCGCGGGGGGGTAAAACTGTTTTTT. Its protein is CASSQDRGGVKLFF.

This clonotype was picked up a small number of times. The chain employs TRBV12-3 or TRBV12-4 and TRBJ2-3; weak D call: TRBD2 (5 bases). This CDR3 has 14 residues. Trimming took 2 bases from V and 5 from J, leaving 11 bases between them. The DNA for the CDR3 is TGTGCCAGCAGTTTACTTCTAGCAGGAGATACGCAGTATTTT. Its translation is CASSLLLAGDTQYF.

Only a few counts were recorded for this clonotype. This CDR3 reads CASSREPYEQYF. The CDR3 nucleotides are TGTGCCAGCAGCCGGGAGCCCTACGAGCAGTACTTC. This sequence joins TRBV6-5 and TRBJ2-7; a weak D match, TRBD2 (6 bases). CDR1 and CDR2 from the germline V gene are MNHEY and SVGAGI. CDR3 length: 12 residues. Trimming pared 6 bases from V and 2 bases from J, leaving 8 bases between.

This clonotype appeared a few times. The V gene is TRBV12-3 or TRBV12-4, the J gene TRBJ1-2; a weak D match, TRBD1 (5 bases). V was shortened by 7 bases and J by 4 bases, with 16 bases between the two germline ends. CDR3 size: 14 residues. In nucleotides, the CDR3 is TGTGCCAGCACTCTAACCGGGGCGGGCTATGGCTACACCTTC. It codes for CASTLTGAGYGYTF.

V gene TRBV12-3 or TRBV12-4 combines with J gene TRBJ2-2, with D unclear. CDR3 size: 15 residues. With 7 bases removed from V and 4 bases from J, the gap between germline ends came to 16 bases. The CDR3 DNA follows: TGTGCCAGCACCCAATTTCCTCGTGGCACCGGGGAGCTGTTTTTT. The encoded protein is CASTQFPRGTGELFF.

This chain links TRBV14 with TRBJ2-1, with 11 bases fitting TRBD2. Germline V gene sequence: CDR1 SGHDN, CDR2 FVKESK. The CDR3 is made up of 18 amino acids. V was pared by 0 bases and J by 9 bases, with 13 bases of the junction left unmatched. The DNA for the CDR3 is TGTGCCAGCAGCCAAGATTCTAGCGGGGGGCGTTACAATTTTGAGCAGTTCTTC. Translation gives CASSQDSSGGRYNFEQFF.

This clonotype was picked up a small number of times. The chain joins TRBV6-1 to TRBJ1-5; 8 nucleotides align to TRBD1. In germline, CDR1 is MNHNS, CDR2 SASEGT. V gave up 8 bases and J gave up 5 bases; unmatched junction bases: 5. CDR3 length equals 13 residues. Here the CDR3 reads CASVGQGHQPQHF. CDR3 sequence (DNA): TGTGCCAGCGTCGGACAGGGCCATCAGCCCCAGCATTTT.

The chain has TRBV4-1 and TRBJ1-1, with a possible D match to TRBD1 (5 bases). V lost 1 base and J lost 11, with 20 bases in between. Germline V gives CDR1 MGHRA, CDR2 YSYEKL. The CDR3 covers 15 residues. The CDR3 bases are TGCGCCAGCAGCCAAGGTCCCGGGACTAGCGGGGGGGCTTTCTTT. This sequence encodes CASSQGPGTSGGAFF.

J is TRBJ1-5 and V is TRBV12-3 or TRBV12-4; 8 positions agree with TRBD1. The CDR3 totals 14 residues. The trim removed 6 bases at V and 7 bases at J, leaving 8 bases unmatched. The CDR3 region has the DNA TGTGCCAGCAGGACAGGGGTTGGGGGGCAGCCCCAGCATTTT. Its protein is CASRTGVGGQPQHF.

This clonotype was seen repeatedly, ten times or more. The genes are TRBV5-6 and TRBJ2-7; the D gene could be TRBD1 or TRBD2 (5 bases each). CDR3 length: 12 residues. V was clipped by 3 bases and J by 1 base, with 5 bases between them. Germline loops: CDR1 SGHDT, CDR2 YYEEEE. The CDR3, as DNA: TGTGCCAGCAGCTGGGGGTCCTACGAGCAGTACTTC. Translation gives CASSWGSYEQYF.